The subject of this entry is one T cell receptor beta chain. Its specificity is not known. This CDR3 is built from 13 residues. V lost 2 bases and J lost 4, with 8 bases in between. The germline V gene has CDR1 SNHLY and CDR2 FYNNEI. The method was immunoSEQ multiplex PCR; TCRdb's version includes in-frame clones alone and lacks a portion of them. The table has roughly 100,000 clones, over 75% seen once; the top ten hold roughly 10%. The record originates from a study of T cell responses to AZD1222 COVID-19 vaccine. Second-dose recipients at about 4 or about 12 weeks were treated as one pooled group. The study, taken as a whole, reports: Of spike-specific TCRs, nearly half reportedly target regions left unmutated in variants. Samples come after the peak T cell response, not at day 14.

The source material was peripheral blood, sampled 28 days after the second AZD1222 dose. V usage is TRBV2 and J usage is TRBJ1-1; D not resolved. The TCR was taken from an adult who received the AZD1222 COVID-19 vaccine. Here the CDR3 reads CASSERLLTEAFF. As DNA, the CDR3 is TGTGCCAGCAGTGAACGGCTGCTCACTGAAGCTTTCTTT.